These 8 T cell receptor beta chains were all obtained from the same sample, sequenced in a study of identical twins. TCRdb re-called the 5' RACE reads with MiXCR, one entry per CDR3 protein. The table includes about 570,000 distinct CDR3 sequences, around a tenth detected once. These data were also filed under a second study, of yellow fever vaccine responses in identical twins.

The sample comprised PBMCs. The receptors here all came from a woman in her late teens or twenties in good health.

V gene TRBV12-3 or TRBV12-4 combines with J gene TRBJ2-7; possibly TRBD2 for D (6 bases). The ends were cut back, 3 bases at V and 2 bases at J, with 11 bases in the middle. The CDR3 is 14 amino acids. This CDR3 reads CASSFVGGTYEQYF. CDR3 nucleotides: TGTGCCAGCAGTTTTGTGGGCGGGACCTACGAGCAGTACTTC.

This clonotype has just a few counts. This rearrangement joins TRBV6-2 or TRBV6-3 to TRBJ2-7; 11 bases agree with TRBD1. The V segment lost 6 bases and the J segment 4 bases; nucleotides outside the gene matches: 8. In germline, CDR1 is MNHEY, CDR2 SVGEGT. The CDR3 consists of 15 residues. CDR3 sequence: CASRGSGQGVYEQYF. The CDR3 DNA reads as TGTGCCAGCAGGGGATCGGGACAGGGGGTTTACGAGCAGTACTTC.

This clonotype was picked up a small number of times. J is TRBJ2-5 and V is TRBV30; TRBD2 is a possible D gene (6 bases). The germline CDR1 and CDR2 sequences are GTSNPN and SVGIG (reference sequence). V was shortened by 6 bases and J by 5 bases, with 16 bases between the two germline ends. This CDR3 has 13 amino acids. In DNA form, the CDR3 reads TGTGCCTGCCGGACTGGGGGGTTGGAGACCCAGTACTTC. It encodes CACRTGGLETQYF. Drawing the rest from reference TRBV30 and TRBJ2-5, the complete variable domain is SQTIHQWPATLVQPVGSPLSLECTVEGTSNPNLYWYRQAAGRGLQLLFYSVGIGQISSEVPQNLSASRPQDRQFILSSKKLLLSDSGFYLCACRTGGLETQYFGPGTRLLVL.

This clonotype was recorded a few times. The CDR3 protein is CSVVGGEHNEQFF. The CDR3 DNA is TGCAGCGTTGTAGGGGGAGAGCACAATGAGCAGTTCTTC. The V and J genes are TRBV29-1 and TRBJ2-1, with D tentatively TRBD1 (6 bases). The V and J ends lost 4 bases and 5 bases respectively, with 12 bases between them. The CDR3 loop spans 13 amino acids. The germline V gene encodes CDR1 SQVTM and CDR2 ANQGSEA.

Many counts were recorded for this clonotype. The rearrangement links TRBV12-3 or TRBV12-4 to TRBJ2-7; maybe TRBD1 (5 bases). Trimming took off 4 bases at V and 6 bases at J, with 7 bases between the two ends. This CDR3 comprises 11 residues. CDR3 DNA sequence: TGTGCCAGCAGTTCAGGGTTCGAGCAGTACTTC. As protein: CASSSGFEQYF.

This clonotype showed up just a few times. V is TRBV5-1 and J is TRBJ2-2, with 12 bases matching TRBD1. The CDR3 spans 20 residues. The junction had 11 bases not matched to a gene; V was cut back by 0 bases and J by 2 bases. The germline V gene has CDR1 SGHRS and CDR2 YFSETQ. CDR3 in amino acids: CASSLVPSGTGGPNTGELFF. The CDR3 DNA reads as TGCGCCAGCAGCTTGGTTCCGTCCGGGACAGGGGGCCCAAACACCGGGGAGCTGTTTTTT.

This chain joins TRBV29-1 and TRBJ2-7; D may be TRBD1 (6 bases). Trimming pared 6 bases from V and 1 base from J, leaving 10 bases between. Germline assignment: CDR1 SQVTM and CDR2 ANQGSEA. The CDR3 has 12 amino acids. The CDR3 loop is CSVKDRSYEQYF. The CDR3 DNA sequence: TGCAGCGTCAAGGACAGATCCTACGAGCAGTACTTC.

This clonotype occurred a few times. The genes are TRBV9 and TRBJ2-7; TRBD2 agrees at 11 bases. Germline V CDR1 and CDR2: SGDLS, YYNGEE. The CDR3 extends over 13 amino acids. The V and J ends lost 3 bases and 7 bases, in that order; junction bases with no gene match: 3. CDR3 loop: CASSAGTSGEQYF. In nucleotides, the CDR3 is TGTGCCAGCAGCGCCGGGACTAGCGGTGAGCAGTACTTC.